The 29 T cell receptor beta chains reported below all come from one sample, sequenced in a study of blood T cell repertoires in COVID-19. The method was immunoSEQ multiplex PCR; TCRdb's version includes in-frame clones alone and lacks a portion of them. Of 370,000 or so clones in the sample, around 87% were seen once. The sample comprised PBMCs or T cells enriched from blood (not recorded which). The receptors were gathered from a young man who had recovered from COVID-19.

This sequence joins TRBV6-2 or TRBV6-3 and TRBJ1-2; 7 bases match TRBD1. CDR3 size: 14 residues. Germline V gives CDR1 MNHEY, CDR2 SVGEGT. Trimming cost V 3 bases and J 8 bases; bases outside gene matches: 9. The CDR3 DNA follows: TGTGCCAGCAGTTATCTCGACAGGGCCCACGGCTACACCTTC. Protein product: CASSYLDRAHGYTF.

The chain couples TRBV18 to TRBJ1-1; no firm D call. CDR1 and CDR2 (germline): KGHSH, LQKENI. V dropped 1 base and J dropped 1 base, with 4 bases sitting between them. The CDR3 is made up of 13 amino acids. CDR3 in DNA: TGTGCCAGCTCACCACAGCCGAACACTGAAGCTTTCTTT. Translated: CASSPQPNTEAFF. Filled out from reference TRBV18 and TRBJ1-1, the complete variable domain reads NAGVMQNPRHLVRRRGQEARLRCSPMKGHSHVYWYRQLPEEGLKFMVYLQKENIIDESGMPKERFSAEFPKEGPSILRIQQVVRGDSAAYFCASSPQPNTEAFFGQGTRLTVV.

This clone was counted a few times. J is TRBJ1-5 and V is TRBV4-1, with D perhaps TRBD1 (5 bases). Germline values: CDR1 MGHRA, CDR2 YSYEKL. The CDR3 loop spans 14 amino acids. V was clipped by 7 bases and J by 5 bases, with 15 bases between them. CDR3 DNA sequence: TGCGCCAGCAACATGGTCCAAGGGGATCAGCCCCAGCATTTT. Its translation: CASNMVQGDQPQHF.

This clone was seen just once. J is TRBJ2-6 and V is TRBV5-4, with D tentatively TRBD1 (6 bases). From germline, CDR1 is SGHNT and CDR2 YYREEE (reference sequence). The V end was cut by 2 bases, the J end by 2 bases, with 8 bases between. The CDR3 has 15 residues. CDR3 sequence: CASSLQGAGANVLTF. CDR3 DNA: TGTGCCAGCAGCTTACAGGGTGCTGGGGCCAACGTCCTGACTTTC.

The chain couples TRBV30 to TRBJ2-3, with 12 positions matching TRBD2. The V gene end was trimmed by 2 bases and the J gene end by 5 bases; junction bases not matched to a gene: 5. The CDR3 length is 15 residues. Germline CDR1 GTSNPN, CDR2 SVGIG (reference sequence). CDR3 loop: CAWSPSGGARDTQYF. The CDR3 DNA is TGTGCCTGGAGTCCTAGCGGGGGGGCAAGAGATACGCAGTATTTT.

The rearrangement uses TRBV24-1 and TRBJ1-5; D is ambiguous. The V gene lost 9 bases and the J gene lost 6 bases, with 20 bases spanning the gap. Germline V CDR1 and CDR2: KGHDR, SFDVKD. The CDR3 runs 15 residues. The CDR3 reads CATEGGNPEGQPQHF. CDR3 nucleotides: TGTGCCACCGAGGGAGGCAATCCGGAGGGTCAGCCCCAGCATTTT.

This chain links TRBV5-1 with TRBJ1-2; no reliable D call. CDR1 and CDR2 (germline): SGHRS, YFSETQ. The CDR3 contains 13 residues. V dropped 2 bases and J dropped 3 bases, with 8 bases sitting between them. The CDR3 DNA follows: TGCGCCAGCAGCTTATCAGAATACTATGGCTACACCTTC. Its translation: CASSLSEYYGYTF.

This clone showed up just once. The rearrangement uses TRBV5-1 and TRBJ2-2; the match to TRBD1 covers 7 bases. This CDR3 spans 16 amino acids. V shed 0 bases and J 4 bases; nucleotides not matched to a gene: 6. CDR1 is SGHRS, CDR2 YFSETQ, per germline. In DNA form, the CDR3 reads TGCGCCAGCAGCTTGGTTCGACAGGGCGGCACCGGGGAGCTGTTTTTT. It specifies CASSLVRQGGTGELFF.

The chain combines TRBV18 with TRBJ2-5, with D perhaps TRBD2 (5 bases). The germline V gene encodes CDR1 KGHSH and CDR2 LQKENI. This CDR3 comprises 14 residues. The V and J ends lost 3 bases and 2 bases respectively, with 10 bases between them. In DNA, the CDR3 is TGTGCCAGCTCACCTCCGGGGAGACAAGAGACCCAGTACTTC. It specifies CASSPPGRQETQYF.

V is TRBV6-5 and J is TRBJ2-7; tentatively, D is TRBD1 (6 bases). V gave up 7 bases and J gave up 4 bases, with 20 bases separating them. There are 15 residues in the CDR3. Germline lookup yields CDR1 MNHEY and CDR2 SVGAGI. The chain's CDR3 is CASKEGDFGLYEQYF. The CDR3 bases are TGTGCCAGCAAAGAGGGGGATTTCGGCCTTTACGAGCAGTACTTC.

This rearrangement joins TRBV4-1 to TRBJ2-1; 12 bases align to TRBD2. The CDR3 sequence is 16 residues long. V lost 0 bases and J lost 8; bases outside the gene matches: 5. Germline V CDR1 and CDR2: MGHRA, YSYEKL. The CDR3 DNA reads as TGCGCCAGCAGCCAAGATTGGGCTAGCGGGGGGGATGAGCAGTTCTTC. Translating it yields CASSQDWASGGDEQFF.

The V gene is TRBV6-2 or TRBV6-3, the J gene TRBJ1-1, with D unresolved. Germline CDR1 and CDR2: MNHEY and SVGEGT. The CDR3 extends over 12 amino acids. The germline V and J ends were trimmed by 3 bases and 4 bases, with 6 bases remaining between them. Written as DNA, the CDR3 is TGTGCCAGCAGTTATGAGGGCACTGAAGCTTTCTTT. As protein: CASSYEGTEAFF.

J is TRBJ2-5 and V is TRBV5-6; D unclear. The length of the CDR3 is 12 residues. Looked up from germline, CDR1 is SGHDT and CDR2 is YYEEEE. The V gene lost 4 bases and the J gene lost 4 bases, with 8 bases spanning the gap. This CDR3 is CASSTSRETQYF. DNA for the CDR3: TGTGCCAGCAGCACATCCAGAGAGACCCAGTACTTC.

The J gene is TRBJ1-5, the V gene TRBV2; D gene ambiguous. CDR1 and CDR2 (germline): SNHLY, FYNNEI. The germline V and J ends were trimmed by 6 bases and 1 base, with 10 bases remaining between them. The CDR3 covers 14 residues. The CDR3 reads CASRPVRSNQPQHF. In DNA form, the CDR3 reads TGTGCCAGCAGACCTGTGAGGAGCAATCAGCCCCAGCATTTT.

The V call is TRBV29-1, the J call TRBJ2-7, with D possibly TRBD1 on 5 matching bases. The CDR3 length is 12 residues. V was pared by 4 bases and J by 0 bases, with 7 bases between. CDR1 is SQVTM, CDR2 ANQGSEA, per germline. In DNA, the CDR3 is TGCAGCGTTGCAGGGTACTCCTACGAGCAGTACTTC. It translates to CSVAGYSYEQYF.

This chain connects TRBV5-8 to TRBJ2-7; the D gene is possibly TRBD2 (5 bases). The CDR3 has 16 residues. The V end was cut by 0 bases, the J end by 2 bases, with 15 bases between. CDR1 is SGHTS and CDR2 is YDEGEE in the germline V gene. This CDR3 reads CASSLALGHGAYEQYF. In DNA form, the CDR3 reads TGTGCCAGCAGCTTGGCCCTAGGCCACGGGGCCTACGAGCAGTACTTC.

The chain is built from TRBV6-5 and TRBJ1-2, with no clear D. Germline CDR1 is MNHEY and CDR2 is SVGAGI. This CDR3 has 13 amino acids. The V gene lost 0 bases and the J gene lost 6 bases, with 8 bases spanning the gap. The DNA for the CDR3 is TGTGCCAGCAGTTACTCGAGAATTGATGGCTACACCTTC. This translates into CASSYSRIDGYTF.

The chain carries TRBV2 and TRBJ1-6; 8 positions match TRBD1. Trimming took 5 bases from V and 9 from J; bases not matched to a gene: 6. The CDR3 contains 14 residues. Germline CDR1 reads SNHLY; CDR2 reads FYNNEI. The CDR3 here is CASSPTGEGSPLHF. The DNA of the CDR3 is TGTGCCAGCAGTCCGACAGGGGAGGGTTCACCCCTCCACTTT.

The chain links TRBV5-6 to TRBJ2-2, with D tentatively TRBD1 (6 bases). Germline CDR1 SGHDT, CDR2 YYEEEE. The CDR3 length is 15 residues. V was trimmed by 2 bases and J by 5 bases, leaving 13 bases between them. This CDR3 is CASSFVSTGTGELFF. The CDR3 bases are TGTGCCAGCAGCTTCGTGTCTACAGGGACCGGGGAGCTGTTTTTT.

This chain links TRBV30 with TRBJ1-5, with TRBD1 as a possible D gene (6 bases). This CDR3 contains 14 residues. The V end was cut by 0 bases, the J end by 7 bases, with 13 bases between. Germline CDR1 is GTSNPN and CDR2 is SVGIG (reference sequence). CDR3 in amino acids: CAWSVLGQRQPQHF. The CDR3 region has the DNA TGTGCCTGGAGTGTACTCGGACAGCGGCAGCCCCAGCATTTT.

This rearrangement joins TRBV2 to TRBJ1-6; 7 bases align to TRBD1. Looked up from germline, CDR1 is SNHLY and CDR2 is FYNNEI. After removal of 3 bases from V and 7 bases from J, the junction contained 6 bases not matched to a gene. CDR3 length: 15 amino acids. Here the CDR3 DNA reads TGTGCCAGCAGTGATAGACAGGGAGGAAATTCACCCCTCCACTTT. It translates to CASSDRQGGNSPLHF.

The CDR3 loop is CASSQLMGGDSNQPQHF. CDR3 coding DNA: TGCGCCAGCAGCCAACTAATGGGAGGGGATAGCAATCAGCCCCAGCATTTT. This sequence joins TRBV4-1 and TRBJ1-5; maybe TRBD1 (5 bases). With 2 bases removed from V and 0 bases from J, the gap between germline ends came to 14 bases. The length of the CDR3 is 17 residues. Germline CDR1 is MGHRA and CDR2 is YSYEKL.

The J gene is TRBJ2-3, the V gene TRBV24-1, with 13 bases that match TRBD2. Germline-derived CDR1 and CDR2 are KGHDR and SFDVKD. This CDR3 comprises 17 residues. Germline trimming cut 2 bases from V and 4 bases from J; bases unmatched to any gene: 5. The CDR3 DNA reads as TGTGCCACCAGTGATTCCCGACTAGCGGGGGGACCAGATACGCAGTATTTT. It specifies CATSDSRLAGGPDTQYF.

This rearrangement joins TRBV13 to TRBJ1-6, with 7 bases lining up with TRBD1. Trimming removed 0 bases from V and 9 bases from J; junction bases left unmatched: 2. The CDR3 is made up of 14 amino acids. Germline-derived CDR1 and CDR2 are PRHDT and FYEKMQ (reference sequence). The CDR3 nucleotides read TGTGCCAGCAGCTTAGGCCAGGGGGTTTCACCCCTCCACTTT. Translated: CASSLGQGVSPLHF.

The V and J genes are TRBV30 and TRBJ2-6, with D possibly being TRBD2 (6 bases). V was clipped by 0 bases and J by 3 bases, with 21 bases between them. The CDR3 extends over 19 amino acids. Germline V gene data show CDR1 as GTSNPN and CDR2 as SVGIG (reference sequence). The CDR3 loop is CAWSVPSGDLSFGANVLTF. CDR3 coding DNA: TGTGCCTGGAGTGTACCATCGGGGGACCTGTCCTTTGGGGCCAACGTCCTGACTTTC.

The chain is built from TRBV3-1 (or the pseudogene TRBV3-2) and TRBJ2-7; the match to TRBD1 covers 8 bases. The ends lost 0 bases at V and 3 bases at J; junction bases unmatched: 7. The CDR3 has 16 residues. Looked up from germline, CDR1 is LGHDT and CDR2 is YNNKEL (reference sequence). Here the CDR3 DNA reads TGTGCCAGCAGCCAAGAATTAGGGACAGGCGACTACGAGCAGTACTTC. Protein: CASSQELGTGDYEQYF.

This chain connects TRBV6-5 to TRBJ1-1; D possibly corresponds to TRBD1 (6 bases). Looked up from germline, CDR1 is MNHEY and CDR2 is SVGAGI. The CDR3 extends over 15 amino acids. V lost 0 bases to trimming and J lost 4 bases, with 12 bases between them. Here the CDR3 reads CASSYSIVGGTEAFF. CDR3 in DNA: TGTGCCAGCAGTTACTCGATAGTAGGGGGCACTGAAGCTTTCTTT.

The V call is TRBV2, the J call TRBJ1-2; D ambiguous. The CDR3 covers 10 residues. Germline lookup yields CDR1 SNHLY and CDR2 FYNNEI. Between the trimmed V and J ends, which lost 8 bases and 4 bases, there was a span of 5 bases. The CDR3 region has the DNA TGTGCCAGCGCGGGCTATGGCTACACCTTC. Its translation: CASAGYGYTF.

The rearrangement joins TRBV2 to TRBJ1-1, with no clear D. CDR1 is SNHLY and CDR2 is FYNNEI in the germline V gene. Trimming stripped 1 base from V and 7 bases from J, with 7 bases between. CDR3 length: 12 amino acids. The CDR3 sequence: CASSEDRSEAFF. The CDR3 bases are TGTGCCAGCAGTGAAGACAGAAGTGAAGCTTTCTTT.